This T cell receptor beta chain was captured in a study of response to subunit inactivated influenza vaccine. General study points: Authors suggested seasonal influenza vaccinations each recruit few new T cells.

TCRdb used MiXCR to reprocess the RT-PCR reads, holding one entry per CDR3 protein. The sample holds approximately 490,000 distinct CDR3 sequences, approximately 7.8% seen once. This clonotype was detected ten times or more. The antigen is not known. The clonotype originates from a man between 50 and 70 years old who received an inactivated influenza vaccine. The input for sequencing was PBMCs from blood, taken roughly 24 months after vaccination.

In nucleotides, the CDR3 is TGCAGCGTCGGGGGTCTCGCCGGGGAGCTGTTTTTT. It encodes CSVGGLAGELFF. V usage is TRBV29-1 and J usage is TRBJ2-2, with D perhaps matching TRBD2 (6 bases). Germline V gene sequence: CDR1 SQVTM, CDR2 ANQGSEA. The CDR3 has 12 amino acids. V lost 6 bases to trimming and J lost 6 bases, with 11 bases between them.